This T cell receptor (beta chain) stems from a study of beta chain features in type 1 diabetes. Whole-study context: What patients shared with healthy donors was a similar profile of age, gender and cell yields. Study-wide results and limits: When Type 1 diabetes patients were examined, their TCRB CDR3s proved moderately but significantly shorter in all four CD4+ subsets.

CD45RO/CCR7/CD25/CD127/CD95/CD27 separated CD4+ naive, central memory, regulatory and stem cell-like memory cells by sorting. For this clone: Its specificity is unknown.

As every portion of the isolated RNA was reverse transcribed, the sequencing read expressed TCRB transcripts. An average roughly 3.6 million reads came from naive, central memory and regulatory T cell samples. The data were produced by immunoSEQ multiplex PCR, yet TCRdb's version contains in-frame clones alone and is incomplete. The sample includes about 260,000 clones, around 24% of them seen just once. CDR1 is SGHNT and CDR2 is YYREEE in the germline V gene (reference sequence). With V trimmed by 4 bases and J by 5 bases, 5 bases remained unmatched. This CDR3 region has 14 residues. The receptor's source is a woman in her 30s with type 1 diabetes. Sequenced input: naive CD4+ T cells from blood. J is TRBJ2-4 and V is TRBV5-4; 8 nucleotides line up with TRBD2. DNA for the CDR3: TGTGCCAGCAGCCGGGGACTAGTAGAAAACATTCAGTACTTC. Translated, it gives CASSRGLVENIQYF.